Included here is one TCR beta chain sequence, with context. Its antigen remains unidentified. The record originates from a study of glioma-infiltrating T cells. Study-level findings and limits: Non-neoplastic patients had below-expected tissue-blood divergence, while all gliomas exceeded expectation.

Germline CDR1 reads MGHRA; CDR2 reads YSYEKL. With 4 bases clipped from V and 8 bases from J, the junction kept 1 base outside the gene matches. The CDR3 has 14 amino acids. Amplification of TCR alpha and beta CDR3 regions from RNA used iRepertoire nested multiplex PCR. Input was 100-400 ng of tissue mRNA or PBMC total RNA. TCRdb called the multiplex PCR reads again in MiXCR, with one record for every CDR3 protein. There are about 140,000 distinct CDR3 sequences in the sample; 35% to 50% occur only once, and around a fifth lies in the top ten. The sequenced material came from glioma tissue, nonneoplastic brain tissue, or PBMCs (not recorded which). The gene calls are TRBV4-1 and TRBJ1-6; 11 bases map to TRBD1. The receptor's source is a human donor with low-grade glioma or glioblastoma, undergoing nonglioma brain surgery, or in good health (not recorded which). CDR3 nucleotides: TGCGCCAGCAGCCCGGGACAGGGGGATTCACCCCTCCACTTT. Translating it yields CASSPGQGDSPLHF.